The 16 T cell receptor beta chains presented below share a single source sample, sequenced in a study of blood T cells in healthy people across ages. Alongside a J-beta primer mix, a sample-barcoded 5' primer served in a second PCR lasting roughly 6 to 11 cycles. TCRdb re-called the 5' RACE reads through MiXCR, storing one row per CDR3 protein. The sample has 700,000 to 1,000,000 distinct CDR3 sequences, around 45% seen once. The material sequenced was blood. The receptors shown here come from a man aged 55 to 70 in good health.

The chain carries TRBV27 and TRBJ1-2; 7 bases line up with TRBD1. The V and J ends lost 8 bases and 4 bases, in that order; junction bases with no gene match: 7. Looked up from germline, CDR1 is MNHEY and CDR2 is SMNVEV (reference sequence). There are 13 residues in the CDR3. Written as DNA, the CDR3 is TGTGCCAGCGCACGACAGGGCGGCTATGGCTACACCTTC. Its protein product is CASARQGGYGYTF.

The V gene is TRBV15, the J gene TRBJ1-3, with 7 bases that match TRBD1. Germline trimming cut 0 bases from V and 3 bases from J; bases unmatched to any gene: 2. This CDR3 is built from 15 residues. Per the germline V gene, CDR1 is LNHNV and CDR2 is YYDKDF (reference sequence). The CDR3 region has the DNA TGTGCCACCAGCAGAGATCGGACAGGTGGAAACACCATATATTTT. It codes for CATSRDRTGGNTIYF.

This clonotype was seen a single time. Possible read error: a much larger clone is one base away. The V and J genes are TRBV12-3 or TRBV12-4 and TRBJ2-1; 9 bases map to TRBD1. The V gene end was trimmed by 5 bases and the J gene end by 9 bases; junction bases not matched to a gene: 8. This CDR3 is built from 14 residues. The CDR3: CASSRTGEVSEQFF. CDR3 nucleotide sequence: TGTGCCAGCAGTCGGACAGGGGAAGTGAGTGAGCAGTTCTTC.

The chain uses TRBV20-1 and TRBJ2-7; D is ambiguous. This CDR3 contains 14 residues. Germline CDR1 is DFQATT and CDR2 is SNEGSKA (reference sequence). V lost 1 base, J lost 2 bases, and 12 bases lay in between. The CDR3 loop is CSARGQLLPYEQYF. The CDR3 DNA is TGCAGTGCTAGAGGGCAGCTTCTCCCCTACGAGCAGTACTTC.

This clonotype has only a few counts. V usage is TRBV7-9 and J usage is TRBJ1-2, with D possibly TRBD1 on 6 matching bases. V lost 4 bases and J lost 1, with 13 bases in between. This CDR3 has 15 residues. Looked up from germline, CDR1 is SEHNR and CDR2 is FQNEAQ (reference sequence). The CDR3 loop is CASSSTDRINYGYTF. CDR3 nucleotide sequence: TGTGCCAGCAGCTCCACGGACAGAATTAACTATGGCTACACCTTC.

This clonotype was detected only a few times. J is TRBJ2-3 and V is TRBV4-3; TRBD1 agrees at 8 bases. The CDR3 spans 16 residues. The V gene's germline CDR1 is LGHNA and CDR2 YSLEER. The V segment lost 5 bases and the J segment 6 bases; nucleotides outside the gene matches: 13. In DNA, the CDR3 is TGCGCCAGCAGCACGGGAGACAGGGGCACGGCCGATACGCAGTATTTT. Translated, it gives CASSTGDRGTADTQYF.

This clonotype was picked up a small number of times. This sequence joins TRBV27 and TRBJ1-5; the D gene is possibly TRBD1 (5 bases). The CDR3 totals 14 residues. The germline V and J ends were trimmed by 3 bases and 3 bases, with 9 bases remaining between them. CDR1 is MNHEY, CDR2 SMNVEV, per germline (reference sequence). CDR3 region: CASSFGGPNQPQHF. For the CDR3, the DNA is TGTGCCAGCAGTTTCGGGGGACCCAATCAGCCCCAGCATTTT.

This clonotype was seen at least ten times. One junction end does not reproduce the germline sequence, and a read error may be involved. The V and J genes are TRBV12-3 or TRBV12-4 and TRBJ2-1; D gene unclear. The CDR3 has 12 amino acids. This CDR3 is CASSLTSNEQFF. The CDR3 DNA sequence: TGCGCCAGCAGCTTGACCAGCAATGAGCAGTTCTTC.

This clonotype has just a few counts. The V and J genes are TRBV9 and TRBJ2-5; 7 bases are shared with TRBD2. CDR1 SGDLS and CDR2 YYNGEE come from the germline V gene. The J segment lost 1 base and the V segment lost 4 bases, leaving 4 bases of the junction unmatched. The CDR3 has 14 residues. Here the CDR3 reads CASSPGLLQETQYF. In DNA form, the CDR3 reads TGTGCCAGCAGCCCGGGACTACTCCAAGAGACCCAGTACTTC.

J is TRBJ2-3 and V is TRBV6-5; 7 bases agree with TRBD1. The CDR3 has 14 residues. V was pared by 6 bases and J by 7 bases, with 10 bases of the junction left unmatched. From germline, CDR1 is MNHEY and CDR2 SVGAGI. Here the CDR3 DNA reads TGTGCCAGCAGCTATGACAGGGTTAGGCATACGCAGTATTTT. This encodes CASSYDRVRHTQYF.

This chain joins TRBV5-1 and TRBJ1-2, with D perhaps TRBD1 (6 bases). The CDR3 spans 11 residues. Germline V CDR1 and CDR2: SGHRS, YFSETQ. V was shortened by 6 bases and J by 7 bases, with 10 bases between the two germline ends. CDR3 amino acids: CASTGGSGYTF. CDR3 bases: TGCGCCAGCACGGGGGGCAGTGGCTACACCTTC.

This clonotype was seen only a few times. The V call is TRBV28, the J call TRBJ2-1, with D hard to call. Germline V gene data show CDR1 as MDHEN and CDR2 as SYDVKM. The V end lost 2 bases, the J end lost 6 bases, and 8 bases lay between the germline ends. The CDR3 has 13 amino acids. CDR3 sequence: CASSLAPSNEQFF. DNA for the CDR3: TGTGCCAGCAGTTTAGCCCCATCCAATGAGCAGTTCTTC.

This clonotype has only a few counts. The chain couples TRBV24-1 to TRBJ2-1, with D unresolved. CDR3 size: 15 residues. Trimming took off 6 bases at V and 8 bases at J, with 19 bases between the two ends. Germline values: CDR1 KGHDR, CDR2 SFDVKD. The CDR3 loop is CATSSPGYTVHEQFF. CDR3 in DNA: TGTGCCACCAGTTCTCCCGGGTACACTGTCCATGAGCAGTTCTTC.

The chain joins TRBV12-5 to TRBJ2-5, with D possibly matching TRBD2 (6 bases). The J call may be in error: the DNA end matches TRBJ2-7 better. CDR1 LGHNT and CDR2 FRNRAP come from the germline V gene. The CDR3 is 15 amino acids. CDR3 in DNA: TGTGCTAGTGGCCGCGGGACTTCCCCTAGCTACGAGCAGTACTTC. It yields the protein CASGRGTSPSYEQYF.

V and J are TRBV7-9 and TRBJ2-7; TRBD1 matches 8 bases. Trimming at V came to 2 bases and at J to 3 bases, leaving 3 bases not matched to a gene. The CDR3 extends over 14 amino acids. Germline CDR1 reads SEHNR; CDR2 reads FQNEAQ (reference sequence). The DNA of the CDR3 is TGTGCCAGCAGCTTAATACAGGGGGACTACGAGCAGTACTTC. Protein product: CASSLIQGDYEQYF.

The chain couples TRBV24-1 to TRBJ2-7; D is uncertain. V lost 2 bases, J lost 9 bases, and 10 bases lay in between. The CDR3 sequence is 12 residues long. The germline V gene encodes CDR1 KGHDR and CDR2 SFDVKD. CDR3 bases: TGTGCCACCAGTGATTCAAGGATGGGGCAGTACTTC. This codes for CATSDSRMGQYF.